Each of the 21 T cell receptor beta chains below was sequenced from the same sample in a study of blood T cell repertoires in COVID-19. Repertoires were generated with immunoSEQ multiplex PCR, while TCRdb's copy carries only in-frame clones and drops some. The table has 300,000 to 450,000 clones, approximately 87% seen once. The sequencing sample was made of peripheral blood. The receptor source for this set is a woman between 25 and 40 years old with COVID-19, enrolled during active disease.

The chain is built from TRBV30 and TRBJ1-5, with 8 bases aligning to TRBD1. V dropped 5 bases and J dropped 3; count of bases not matched to a gene: 3. Looked up from germline, CDR1 is GTSNPN and CDR2 is SVGIG (reference sequence). The CDR3 runs 13 residues. In nucleotides, the CDR3 is TGTGCCTGGTCGACAGGGGACAATCAGCCCCAGCATTTT. As protein: CAWSTGDNQPQHF.

The CDR3 loop is CASSYARTSEAFF. CDR3 nucleotide sequence: TGTGCCAGCAGTTACGCCCGGACTTCTGAAGCTTTCTTT. This rearrangement joins TRBV6-2 or TRBV6-3 to TRBJ1-1, with no clear D. The V gene's germline CDR1 is MNHEY and CDR2 SVGEGT. V dropped 2 bases and J dropped 6 bases, with 10 bases sitting between them. The CDR3 length is 13 residues.

The rearrangement uses TRBV19 and TRBJ2-4; 7 bases are shared with TRBD1. Germline CDR1 and CDR2: LNHDA and SQIVND (reference sequence). The CDR3 totals 16 residues. V shed 7 bases, J shed 1 base, and the junction held 10 bases outside the gene matches. The CDR3 coding sequence is TGTGCCAGTACCAAGACAGGGATCGGTGCCAAAAACATTCAGTACTTC. It yields the protein CASTKTGIGAKNIQYF.

The chain recombines TRBV11-2 with TRBJ2-1; 7 positions agree with TRBD2. The CDR3 is 16 amino acids. Germline CDR1 reads SGHAT; CDR2 reads FQNNGV. V gave up 4 bases and J gave up 0 bases; unmatched junction bases: 6. CDR3 sequence reads: CASSSLLATSYNEQFF. The DNA of the CDR3 is TGTGCCAGCAGCTCCCTACTAGCGACCTCCTACAATGAGCAGTTCTTC.

As for this clone: The junction shows a germline mismatch at one end, possibly a read error. The chain combines TRBV2 with TRBJ2-1; unclear D gene. Germline CDR1 reads SNHLY; CDR2 reads FYNNEI. The CDR3 extends over 15 amino acids. The CDR3, as DNA: TGTGCCAGCAGAGAAGGTGGCCGCTCCTACAATGAGCAGTTCTTC. Protein: CASREGGRSYNEQFF.

CDR3 nucleotide sequence: TGTGCCAGCAGTTGGGGGGTCAGCACAGATACGCAGTATTTT. It specifies CASSWGVSTDTQYF. The chain has TRBV6-5 and TRBJ2-3; the D gene is possibly TRBD2 (6 bases). Germline lookup yields CDR1 MNHEY and CDR2 SVGAGI. CDR3 length equals 14 residues. Trimming cost V 4 bases and J 0 bases, with 8 bases left between them.

This chain joins TRBV3-1 (or the pseudogene TRBV3-2) and TRBJ2-7; D gene unclear. Per germline, CDR1 LGHDT and CDR2 YNNKEL (reference sequence). With 0 bases removed from V and 1 base from J, the gap between germline ends came to 7 bases. The CDR3 covers 14 residues. CDR3 sequence (DNA): TGTGCCAGCAGCCAAGATTTAGTTTCCTACGAGCAGTACTTC. Encoded protein: CASSQDLVSYEQYF.

The V and J genes are TRBV20-1 and TRBJ2-7; D is unclear. Trimming shortened V by 3 bases and J by 2 bases, and 8 bases separated the two germline ends. The CDR3 is 12 amino acids. Germline V CDR1 and CDR2: DFQATT, SNEGSKA (reference sequence). The CDR3 bases are TGCAGTGCTAGTCCAGTACCCTACGAGCAGTACTTC. Translated: CSASPVPYEQYF.

This chain joins TRBV19 and TRBJ2-2; the match to TRBD2 covers 15 bases. The CDR3 is made up of 16 amino acids. Losses at the gene ends were 7 bases for V and 5 bases for J; bases not matched to a gene: 5. Per germline, CDR1 LNHDA and CDR2 SQIVND (reference sequence). CDR3 DNA: TGTGCCAGTATGGGACTAGCGGGAGGTCATACCGGGGAGCTGTTTTTT. Amino acids: CASMGLAGGHTGELFF.

The rearrangement links TRBV11-2 to TRBJ2-2, with 7 bases matching TRBD1. The CDR3 consists of 15 residues. Germline V lookup: CDR1 SGHAT, CDR2 FQNNGV. V lost 5 bases, J lost 3 bases, and 6 bases stayed unmatched. CDR3 loop: CASSHDRVDTGELFF. CDR3 sequence (DNA): TGTGCCAGCAGCCACGACAGGGTGGACACCGGGGAGCTGTTTTTT.

The chain couples TRBV11-2 to TRBJ2-2, with TRBD2 matching over 14 bases. CDR1 is SGHAT and CDR2 is FQNNGV in the germline V gene. After removal of 5 bases from V and 7 bases from J, the junction contained 3 bases not matched to a gene. This CDR3 contains 15 residues. CDR3 DNA sequence: TGTGCCAGCAGCCGACTAGCGGGAGGGCTCGGGGAGCTGTTTTTT. Translating it yields CASSRLAGGLGELFF.

The gene calls are TRBV5-1 and TRBJ2-1; D is unresolved. This CDR3 region has 15 residues. The V gene's germline CDR1 is SGHRS and CDR2 YFSETQ. The V end lost 2 bases, the J end lost 5 bases, and 14 bases lay between the germline ends. Here the CDR3 reads CASSFGLLSNNEQFF. The CDR3 region has the DNA TGCGCCAGCAGCTTTGGCCTCCTCTCAAACAATGAGCAGTTCTTC.

This clone came up a few times. V and J are TRBV6-2 or TRBV6-3 and TRBJ2-2, with 9 bases fitting TRBD1. The V segment lost 4 bases and the J segment 6 bases; nucleotides outside the gene matches: 3. This CDR3 has 14 residues. The germline gives CDR1 MNHEY, CDR2 SVGEGT. This CDR3 is CASSSRQGAGELFF. The CDR3 coding sequence is TGTGCCAGCAGTTCTCGACAGGGGGCCGGGGAGCTGTTTTTT.

In its sample, this clone was seen once. The rearrangement links TRBV6-6 to TRBJ1-2; weak D call: TRBD1 (6 bases). The V gene's germline CDR1 is MNHNY and CDR2 SVGAGI (reference sequence). The CDR3 has 14 amino acids. Trimming took off 5 bases at V and 4 bases at J, with 14 bases between the two ends. CDR3 sequence reads: CASSPDRRGYGYTF. The CDR3 bases are TGTGCCAGCAGTCCGGACAGACGGGGCTATGGCTACACCTTC.

The chain is built from TRBV15 and TRBJ1-5, with TRBD1 matching 8 bases. V was pared by 7 bases and J by 6 bases, with 11 bases of the junction left unmatched. Germline V CDR1 and CDR2: LNHNV, YYDKDF (reference sequence). CDR3 size: 15 residues. CDR3 loop: CATTTDRGGGQPQHF. CDR3 in DNA: TGTGCCACCACCACCGACAGGGGCGGAGGTCAGCCCCAGCATTTT.

The chain recombines TRBV29-1 with TRBJ2-3; no definite D call. Germline CDR1 is SQVTM and CDR2 is ANQGSEA. V shed 4 bases and J shed 0 bases, with 5 bases lying between them. This CDR3 has 12 amino acids. In nucleotides, the CDR3 is TGCAGCGTTGGTCTTAGCACAGATACGCAGTATTTT. This gives the protein CSVGLSTDTQYF.

This chain links TRBV2 with TRBJ2-3; tentative D call: TRBD2 (5 bases). V lost 3 bases and J 4 bases, leaving 8 bases between the germline ends. Germline V gene data show CDR1 as SNHLY and CDR2 as FYNNEI. The CDR3 runs 13 residues. The CDR3 loop reads CASSDLAPDTQYF. CDR3 bases: TGTGCCAGCAGTGATCTAGCCCCAGATACGCAGTATTTT. Combining the CDR3 with reference TRBV2 and TRBJ2-3 gives the whole variable domain EPEVTQTPSHQVTQMGQEVILRCVPISNHLYFYWYRQILGQKVEFLVSFYNNEISEKSEIFDDQFSVERPDGSNFTLKIRSTKLEDSAMYFCASSDLAPDTQYFGPGTRLTVL.

The V call is TRBV30, the J call TRBJ2-7; TRBD1 might be the D (5 bases). The CDR3 loop spans 12 amino acids. Germline CDR1 reads GTSNPN; CDR2 reads SVGIG (reference sequence). V gave up 4 bases and J gave up 3 bases, with 10 bases separating them. Written as DNA, the CDR3 is TGTGCCTGGACAGGACAACACTACGAGCAGTACTTC. Its translation: CAWTGQHYEQYF.

This chain links TRBV20-1 with TRBJ2-7; possible D gene TRBD2, 6 bases. V lost 3 bases and J 0 bases, leaving 12 bases between the germline ends. This CDR3 has 14 residues. Germline lookup yields CDR1 DFQATT and CDR2 SNEGSKA (reference sequence). The CDR3 coding sequence is TGCAGTGCTAGTATCGGGGGTTTCTCCTACGAGCAGTACTTC. Its protein is CSASIGGFSYEQYF.

This chain links TRBV18 with TRBJ2-7; TRBD1 matches 9 bases. The CDR3 has 15 amino acids. In germline, CDR1 is KGHSH, CDR2 LQKENI. Unmatched junction bases numbered 4, after V lost 0 bases and J lost 4 bases. CDR3 DNA sequence: TGTGCCAGCTCACCACCCGGGACAGGGCGGTACGAGCAGTACTTC. Translated: CASSPPGTGRYEQYF.

This clone was observed a handful of times. V is TRBV6-1 and J is TRBJ1-3, with D tentatively TRBD1 (6 bases). CDR1 and CDR2 from the germline V gene are MNHNS and SASEGT. The V end was cut by 6 bases, the J end by 1 base, with 7 bases between. The CDR3 totals 13 residues. The CDR3 bases are TGTGCCAGCAGCACAGGGTCTGGAAACACCATATATTTT. Encoded protein: CASSTGSGNTIYF.